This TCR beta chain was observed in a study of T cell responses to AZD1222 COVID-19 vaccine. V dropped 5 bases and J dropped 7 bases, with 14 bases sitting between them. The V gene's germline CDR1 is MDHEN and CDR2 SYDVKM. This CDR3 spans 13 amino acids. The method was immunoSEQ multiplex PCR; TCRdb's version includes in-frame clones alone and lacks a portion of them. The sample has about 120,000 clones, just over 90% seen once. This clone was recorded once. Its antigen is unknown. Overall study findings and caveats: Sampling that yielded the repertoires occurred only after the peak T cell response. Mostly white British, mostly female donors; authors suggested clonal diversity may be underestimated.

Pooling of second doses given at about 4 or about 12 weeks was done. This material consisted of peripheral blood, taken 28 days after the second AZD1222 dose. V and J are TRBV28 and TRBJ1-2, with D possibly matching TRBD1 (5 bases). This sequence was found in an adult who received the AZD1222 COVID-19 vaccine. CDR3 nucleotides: TGTGCCAGCAGTGTGAGGGGACTCTCTGGCTACACCTTC. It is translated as CASSVRGLSGYTF.